The clone carrying this T cell receptor (beta chain) was observed many times. Antigen unknown. This record belongs to a study of T cells in Graves' hyperthyroidism and ophthalmopathy. Points from the study as a whole: Model output signaled ophthalmopathy a median around 6.9 months ahead of onset.

The investigators amplified TCR beta CDR3 regions from RNA transcripts. The TCR CDR3 was amplified in a first-round RT-PCR using the HTBI primer set. MiXCR, applied by TCRdb to the multiplex PCR reads, yields one record per CDR3 protein. The table lists almost 350,000 distinct CDR3 sequences, 18% of them singletons. The CDR3 runs to 13 residues. The germline CDR1 and CDR2 sequences are LNHDA and SQIVND (reference sequence). The V and J ends lost 3 bases and 7 bases, in that order; junction bases with no gene match: 3. The sample consisted of blood. The gene calls are TRBV19 and TRBJ1-5; 7 positions agree with TRBD1. The receptor was isolated from a middle-aged woman with Graves' ophthalmopathy. The CDR3 sequence is CASSIDRDQPQHF. The CDR3 coding sequence is TGTGCCAGTAGTATCGACAGGGACCAGCCCCAGCATTTT. Variable domain in full (rest from reference TRBV19 and TRBJ1-5): DGGITQSPKYLFRKEGQNVTLSCEQNLNHDAMYWYRQDPGQGLRLIYYSQIVNDFQKGDIAEGYSVSREKKESFPLTVTSAQKNPTAFYLCASSIDRDQPQHFGDGTRLSIL.